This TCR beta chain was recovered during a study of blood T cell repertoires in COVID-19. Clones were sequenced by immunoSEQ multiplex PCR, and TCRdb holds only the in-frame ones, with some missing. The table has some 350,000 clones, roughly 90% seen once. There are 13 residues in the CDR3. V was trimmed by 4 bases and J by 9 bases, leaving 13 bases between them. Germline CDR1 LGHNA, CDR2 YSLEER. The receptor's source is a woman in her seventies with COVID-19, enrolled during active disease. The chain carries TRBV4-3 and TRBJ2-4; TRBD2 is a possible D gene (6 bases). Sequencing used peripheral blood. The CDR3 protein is CASSLRQGGIQYF. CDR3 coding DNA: TGCGCCAGCAGCCTACGGCAGGGAGGCATTCAGTACTTC.